This TCR beta chain was recovered during a study of beta chain features in type 1 diabetes. Overall study: Across the samples, 100 million to 130 million sorted cells were examined in total.

The CDR3 consists of 11 residues. Germline V gene sequence: CDR1 SQVTM, CDR2 ANQGSEA. V lost 8 bases and J 10 bases, leaving 17 bases between the germline ends. Purities over 98% were achieved in all sorted populations. Points from the study as a whole: When Type 1 diabetes patients were examined, their TCRB CDR3s proved moderately but significantly shorter in all four CD4+ subsets. Sequencing of cDNA might inflate the share of cells that strongly express TCR.

Worth noting for this clone: Its antigen is not known.

The whole isolated RNA underwent reverse transcription, so sequencing captured expressed TCRB transcripts. The data were produced by immunoSEQ multiplex PCR, yet TCRdb's version contains in-frame clones alone and is incomplete. This table has some 660,000 clones, roughly an eighth appearing once. This TCR was recovered from a man younger than 30 with type 1 diabetes. The genes are TRBV29-1 and TRBJ1-1; no reliable D call. The material sequenced was naive CD4+ T cells from blood. CDR3 DNA: TGCAGCTACCGCCGGGAAGCCCTAGCTTTCTTT. Translating gives CSYRREALAFF.